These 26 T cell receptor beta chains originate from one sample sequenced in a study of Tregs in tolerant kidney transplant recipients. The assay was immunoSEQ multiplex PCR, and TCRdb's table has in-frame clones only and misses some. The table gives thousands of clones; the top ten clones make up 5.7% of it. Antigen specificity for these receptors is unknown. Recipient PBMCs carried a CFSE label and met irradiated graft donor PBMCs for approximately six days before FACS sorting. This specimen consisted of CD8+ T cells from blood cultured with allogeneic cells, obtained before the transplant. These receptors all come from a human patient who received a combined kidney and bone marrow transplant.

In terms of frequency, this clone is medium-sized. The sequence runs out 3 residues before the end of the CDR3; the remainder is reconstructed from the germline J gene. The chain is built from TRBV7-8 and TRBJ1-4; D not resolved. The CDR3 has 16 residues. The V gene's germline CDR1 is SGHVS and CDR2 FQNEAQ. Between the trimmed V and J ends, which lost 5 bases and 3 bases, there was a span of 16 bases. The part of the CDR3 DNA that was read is TGTGCCAGCAGCCAAGATGTGGCAGGTTCTAATGAAAAA. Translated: CASSQDVAGSNEK. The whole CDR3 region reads CASSQDVAGSNEKLFF.

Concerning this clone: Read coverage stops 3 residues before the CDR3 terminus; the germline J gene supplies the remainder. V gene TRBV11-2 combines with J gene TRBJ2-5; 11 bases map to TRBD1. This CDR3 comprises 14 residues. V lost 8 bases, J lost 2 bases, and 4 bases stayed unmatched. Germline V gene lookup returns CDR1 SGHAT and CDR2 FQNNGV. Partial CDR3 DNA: TGTGCCAGCGGCCGGGACAGGGGGCAAGAGACC. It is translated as CASGRDRGQET. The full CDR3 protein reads CASGRDRGQETQYF.

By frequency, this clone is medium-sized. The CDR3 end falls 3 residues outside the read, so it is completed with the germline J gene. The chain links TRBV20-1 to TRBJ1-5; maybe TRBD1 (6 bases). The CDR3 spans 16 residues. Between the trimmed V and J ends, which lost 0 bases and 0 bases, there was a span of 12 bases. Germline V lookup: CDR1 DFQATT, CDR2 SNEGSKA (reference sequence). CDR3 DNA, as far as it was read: TGCAGTGCTAGAGATCGAACAGGGACTAGCAATCAGCCC. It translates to CSARDRTGTSNQP. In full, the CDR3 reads CSARDRTGTSNQPQHF.

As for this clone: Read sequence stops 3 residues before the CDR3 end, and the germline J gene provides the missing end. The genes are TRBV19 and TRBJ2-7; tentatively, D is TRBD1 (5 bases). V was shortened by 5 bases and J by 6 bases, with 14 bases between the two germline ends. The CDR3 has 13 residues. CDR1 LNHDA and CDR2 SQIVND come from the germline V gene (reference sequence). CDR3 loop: CASSVQESGEQYF. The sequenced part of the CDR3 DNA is TGTGCCAGTAGTGTACAGGAGTCGGGCGAG. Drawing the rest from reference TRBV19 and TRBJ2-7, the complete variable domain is DGGITQSPKYLFRKEGQNVTLSCEQNLNHDAMYWYRQDPGQGLRLIYYSQIVNDFQKGDIAEGYSVSREKKESFPLTVTSAQKNPTAFYLCASSVQESGEQYFGPGTRLTVT.

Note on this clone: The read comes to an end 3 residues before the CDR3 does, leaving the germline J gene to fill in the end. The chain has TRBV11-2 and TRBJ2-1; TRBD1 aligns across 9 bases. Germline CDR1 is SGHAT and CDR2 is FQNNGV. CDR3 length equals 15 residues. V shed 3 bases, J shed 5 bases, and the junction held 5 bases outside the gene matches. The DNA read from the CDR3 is TGTGCCAGCAGCTTCTGGGACAGGGCTGACAATGAG. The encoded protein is CASSFWDRADNE. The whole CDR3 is CASSFWDRADNEQFF. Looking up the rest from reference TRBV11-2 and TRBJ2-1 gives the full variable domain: EAGVAQSPRYKIIEKRQSVAFWCNPISGHATLYWYQQILGQGPKLLIQFQNNGVVDDSQLPKDRFSAERLKGVDSTLKIQPAKLEDSAVYLCASSFWDRADNEQFFGPGTRLTVL.

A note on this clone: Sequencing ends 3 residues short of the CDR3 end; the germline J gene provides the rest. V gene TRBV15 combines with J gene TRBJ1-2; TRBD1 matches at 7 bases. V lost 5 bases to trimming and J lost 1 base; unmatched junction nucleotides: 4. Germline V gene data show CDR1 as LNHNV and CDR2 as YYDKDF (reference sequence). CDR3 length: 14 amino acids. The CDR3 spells CATSPGQINYGYTF. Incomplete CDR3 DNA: TGTGCCACCAGCCCGGGACAGATTAACTATGGC.

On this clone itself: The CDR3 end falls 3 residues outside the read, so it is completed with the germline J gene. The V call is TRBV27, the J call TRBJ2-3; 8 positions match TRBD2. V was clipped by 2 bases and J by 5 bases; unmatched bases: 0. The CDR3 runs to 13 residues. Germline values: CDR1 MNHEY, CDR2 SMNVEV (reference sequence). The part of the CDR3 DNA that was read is TGTGCCAGCAGTTTACTAGCGGGAGATACG. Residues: CASSLLAGDT. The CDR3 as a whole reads CASSLLAGDTQYF.

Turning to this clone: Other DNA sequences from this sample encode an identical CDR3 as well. The CDR3 protein is CASSPGTGDYEQYF. Incomplete CDR3 DNA: TGTGCCAGTAGCCCCGGGACAGGAGACTACGAG. This chain links TRBV19 with TRBJ2-7, with 8 bases that match TRBD1. The sequence runs out 3 residues before the end of the CDR3; the remainder is reconstructed from the germline J gene. This CDR3 contains 14 residues. Per germline, CDR1 LNHDA and CDR2 SQIVND (reference sequence). The V gene end was trimmed by 6 bases and the J gene end by 3 bases; junction bases not matched to a gene: 7.

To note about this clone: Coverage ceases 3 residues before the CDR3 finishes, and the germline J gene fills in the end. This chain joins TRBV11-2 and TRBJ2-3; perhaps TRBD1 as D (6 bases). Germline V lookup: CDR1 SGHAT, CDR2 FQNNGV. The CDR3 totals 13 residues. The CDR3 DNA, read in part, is TGTGCCAGCAGCTTACCGGACAGCGAGGCG. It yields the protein CASSLPDSEA. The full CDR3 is CASSLPDSEAQYF.

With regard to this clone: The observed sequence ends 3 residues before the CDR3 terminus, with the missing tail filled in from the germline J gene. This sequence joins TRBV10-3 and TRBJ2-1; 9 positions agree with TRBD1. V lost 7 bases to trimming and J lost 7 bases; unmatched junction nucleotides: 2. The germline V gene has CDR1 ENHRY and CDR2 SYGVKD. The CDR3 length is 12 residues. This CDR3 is CAINRGPNEQFF. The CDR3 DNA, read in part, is TGTGCCATCAACAGGGGGCCGAATGAG.

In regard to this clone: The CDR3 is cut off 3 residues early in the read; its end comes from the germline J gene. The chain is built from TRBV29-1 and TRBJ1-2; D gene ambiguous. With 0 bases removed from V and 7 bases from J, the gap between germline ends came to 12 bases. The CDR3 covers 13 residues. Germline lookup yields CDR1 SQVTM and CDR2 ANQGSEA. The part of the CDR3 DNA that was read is TGCAGCGTTGAAGAGAACGGCGGTGGTGGC. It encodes CSVEENGGGG. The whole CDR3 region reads CSVEENGGGGYTF.

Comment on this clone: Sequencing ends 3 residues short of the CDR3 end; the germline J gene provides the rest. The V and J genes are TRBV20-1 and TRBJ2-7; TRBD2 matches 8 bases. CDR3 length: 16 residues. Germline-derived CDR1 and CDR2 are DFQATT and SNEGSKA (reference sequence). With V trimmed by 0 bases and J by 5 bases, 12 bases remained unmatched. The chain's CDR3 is CSARDHAGLGVHEQYF. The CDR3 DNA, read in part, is TGCAGTGCTAGAGATCATGCGGGACTAGGGGTCCACGAG.

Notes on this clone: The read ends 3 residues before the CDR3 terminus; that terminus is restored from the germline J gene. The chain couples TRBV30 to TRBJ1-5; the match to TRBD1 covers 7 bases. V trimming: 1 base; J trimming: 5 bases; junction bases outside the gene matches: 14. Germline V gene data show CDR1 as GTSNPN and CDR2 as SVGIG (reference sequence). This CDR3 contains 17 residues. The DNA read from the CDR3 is TGTGCCTGGAGTGGGGTACAGGGGAAGGTTGAAGATCAGCCC. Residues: CAWSGVQGKVEDQP. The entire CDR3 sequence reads CAWSGVQGKVEDQPQHF.

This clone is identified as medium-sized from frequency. The part of the CDR3 DNA that was read is TGTGCCAGCACCCATCCTAGCGCCTACGAG. The encoded protein is CASTHPSAYE. The whole CDR3 protein reads CASTHPSAYEQYF. The chain recombines TRBV2 with TRBJ2-7; D possibly corresponds to TRBD2 (6 bases). The read halts 3 residues ahead of the CDR3 end, with the missing end drawn from the germline J gene. CDR3 length: 13 residues. With 7 bases removed from V and 2 bases from J, the gap between germline ends came to 12 bases. Germline CDR1 SNHLY, CDR2 FYNNEI.

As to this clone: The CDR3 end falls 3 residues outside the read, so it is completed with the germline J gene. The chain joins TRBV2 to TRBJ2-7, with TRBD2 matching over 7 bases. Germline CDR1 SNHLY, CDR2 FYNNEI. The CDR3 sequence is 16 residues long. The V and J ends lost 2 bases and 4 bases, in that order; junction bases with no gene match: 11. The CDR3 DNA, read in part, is TGTGCCAGCAGTGAACGAGGACTAGGAGTAAGGTACGAG. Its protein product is CASSERGLGVRYE. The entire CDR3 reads CASSERGLGVRYEQYF.

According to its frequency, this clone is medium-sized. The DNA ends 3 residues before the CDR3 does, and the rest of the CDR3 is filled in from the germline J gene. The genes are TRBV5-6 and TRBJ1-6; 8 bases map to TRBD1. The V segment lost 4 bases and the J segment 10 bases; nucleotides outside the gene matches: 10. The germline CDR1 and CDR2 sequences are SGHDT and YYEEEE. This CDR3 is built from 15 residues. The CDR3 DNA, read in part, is TGTGCCAGCAGCGCCCCAGGGGGCGCCGGCTCACCC. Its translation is CASSAPGGAGSP. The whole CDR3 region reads CASSAPGGAGSPLHF.

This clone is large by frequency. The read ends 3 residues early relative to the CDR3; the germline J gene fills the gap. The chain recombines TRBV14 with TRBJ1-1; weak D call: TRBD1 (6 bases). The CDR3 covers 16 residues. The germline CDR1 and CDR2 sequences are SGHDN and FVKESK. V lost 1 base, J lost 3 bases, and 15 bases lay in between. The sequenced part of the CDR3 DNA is TGTGCCAGCAGCCAAGGGCCAGGGAGGGGGTACACTGAA. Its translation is CASSQGPGRGYTE. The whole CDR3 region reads CASSQGPGRGYTEAFF.

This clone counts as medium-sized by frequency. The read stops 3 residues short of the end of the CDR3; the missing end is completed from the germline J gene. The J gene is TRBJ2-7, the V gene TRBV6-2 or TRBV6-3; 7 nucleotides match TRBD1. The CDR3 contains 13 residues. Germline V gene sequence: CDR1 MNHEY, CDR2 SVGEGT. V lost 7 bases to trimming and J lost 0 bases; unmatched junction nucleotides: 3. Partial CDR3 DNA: TGTGCCAGCAAGCAGGGGGACTCCTACGAG. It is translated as CASKQGDSYE. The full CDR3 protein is CASKQGDSYEQYF.

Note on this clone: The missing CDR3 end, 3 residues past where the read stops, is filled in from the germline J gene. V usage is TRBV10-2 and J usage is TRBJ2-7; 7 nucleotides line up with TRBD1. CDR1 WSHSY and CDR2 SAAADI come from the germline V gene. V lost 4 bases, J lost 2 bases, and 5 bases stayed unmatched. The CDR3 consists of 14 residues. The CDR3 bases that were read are TGCGCCAGCAGTGGATCCGGGACAGCCTACGAG. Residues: CASSGSGTAYE. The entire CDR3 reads CASSGSGTAYEQYF.

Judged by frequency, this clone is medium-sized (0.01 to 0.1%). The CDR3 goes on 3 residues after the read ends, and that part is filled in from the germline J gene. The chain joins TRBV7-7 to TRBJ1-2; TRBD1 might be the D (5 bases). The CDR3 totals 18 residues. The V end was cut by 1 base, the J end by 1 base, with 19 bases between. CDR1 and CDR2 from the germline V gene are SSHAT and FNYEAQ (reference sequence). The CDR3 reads CASSLGGYRNPLNYGYTF. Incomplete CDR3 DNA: TGTGCCAGCAGCTTAGGGGGTTACAGGAATCCTCTTAACTATGGC.

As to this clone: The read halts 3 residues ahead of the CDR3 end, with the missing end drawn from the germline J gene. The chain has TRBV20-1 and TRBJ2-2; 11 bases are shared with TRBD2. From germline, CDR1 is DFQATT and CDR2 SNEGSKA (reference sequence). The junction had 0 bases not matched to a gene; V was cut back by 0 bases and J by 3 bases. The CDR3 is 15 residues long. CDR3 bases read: TGCAGTGCTAGAGAACTAGCGGGAGACACCGGGGAG. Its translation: CSARELAGDTGE. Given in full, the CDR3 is CSARELAGDTGELFF.

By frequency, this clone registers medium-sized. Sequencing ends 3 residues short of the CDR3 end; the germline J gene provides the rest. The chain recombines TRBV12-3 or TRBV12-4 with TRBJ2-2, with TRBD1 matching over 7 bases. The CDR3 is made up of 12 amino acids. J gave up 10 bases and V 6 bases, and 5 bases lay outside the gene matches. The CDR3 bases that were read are TGTGCCAGCAGCTTTACAGGGGCGGAG. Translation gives CASSFTGAE. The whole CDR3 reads CASSFTGAELFF.

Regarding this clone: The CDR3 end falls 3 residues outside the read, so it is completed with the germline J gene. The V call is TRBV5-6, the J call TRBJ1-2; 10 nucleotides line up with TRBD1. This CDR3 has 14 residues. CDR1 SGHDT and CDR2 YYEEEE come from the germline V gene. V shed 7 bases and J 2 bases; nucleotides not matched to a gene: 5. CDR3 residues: CASDRGRSNYGYTF. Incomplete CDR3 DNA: TGTGCCAGCGACAGGGGGCGGTCCAACTATGGC.

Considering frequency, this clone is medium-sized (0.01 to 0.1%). The CDR3 bases that were read are TGCAGCGTTGAAGATGGTTGGGGCCTCTCCTCCGGCGAG. It codes for CSVEDGWGLSSGE. In full, the CDR3 is CSVEDGWGLSSGEQYF. The chain employs TRBV29-1 and TRBJ2-7, with D tentatively TRBD1 (5 bases). The CDR3 extends 3 residues past the end of the read, so its final part is completed from the germline J gene. V lost 0 bases and J lost 6, with 21 bases in between. The CDR3 runs to 16 residues. Germline V gene lookup returns CDR1 SQVTM and CDR2 ANQGSEA.

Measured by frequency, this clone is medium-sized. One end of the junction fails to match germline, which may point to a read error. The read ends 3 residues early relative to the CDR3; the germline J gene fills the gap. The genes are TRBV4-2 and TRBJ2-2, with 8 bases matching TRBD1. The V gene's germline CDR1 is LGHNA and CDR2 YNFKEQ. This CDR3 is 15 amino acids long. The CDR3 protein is CASSQATGGIGELFF. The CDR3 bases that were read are TGCGCCAGCAGCCAGGCTACAGGGGGTATCGGGGAG.

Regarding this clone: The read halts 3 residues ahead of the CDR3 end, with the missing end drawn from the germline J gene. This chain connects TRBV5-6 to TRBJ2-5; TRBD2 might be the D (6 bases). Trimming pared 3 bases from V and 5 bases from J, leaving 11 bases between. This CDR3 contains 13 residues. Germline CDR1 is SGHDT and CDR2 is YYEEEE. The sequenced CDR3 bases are TGTGCCAGCAGCTACGGGCGGGGTGAGACC. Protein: CASSYGRGET. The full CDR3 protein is CASSYGRGETQYF.